This passage covers 4 T cell receptor beta chains from one sample sequenced in a study of blood T cell repertoires in COVID-19. This table comes from immunoSEQ multiplex PCR, and its TCRdb copy is limited to in-frame clones, with some not included. The data contain tens of thousands of clones, about 91% of them seen just once; the ten biggest clones take up less than 15%. The specimen was peripheral blood. The receptors were gathered from a human donor with active COVID-19. The donor label of this sample is uncertain.

The CDR3 spells CASSPDSNYGYTF. CDR3 bases: TGTGCCAGCAGCCCCGACAGTAACTATGGCTACACCTTC. V usage is TRBV7-8 and J usage is TRBJ1-2, with D maybe TRBD1 (5 bases). V was pared by 5 bases and J by 1 base, with 8 bases between. Germline V lookup: CDR1 SGHVS, CDR2 FQNEAQ. The CDR3 covers 13 residues. The full variable domain, in which reference TRBV7-8 and TRBJ1-2 provide the parts outside the CDR3, is GAGVSQSPRYKVAKRGQDVALRCDPISGHVSLFWYQQALGQGPEFLTYFQNEAQLDKSGLPSDRFFAERPEGSVSTLKIQRTQQEDSAVYLCASSPDSNYGYTFGSGTRLTVV.

The V and J genes are TRBV6-5 and TRBJ2-7; perhaps TRBD2 as D (5 bases). The CDR3 has 13 residues. The V and J ends lost 2 bases and 5 bases respectively, with 10 bases between them. CDR1 and CDR2 from the germline V gene are MNHEY and SVGAGI. The CDR3 spells CASSYREFHEQYF. CDR3 DNA: TGTGCCAGCAGTTACAGGGAGTTCCACGAGCAGTACTTC.

This clone appeared once. J is TRBJ2-3 and V is TRBV28, with 9 nucleotides matching TRBD2. Germline V gene data show CDR1 as MDHEN and CDR2 as SYDVKM. Trimming cost V 7 bases and J 12 bases; bases outside gene matches: 14. The CDR3 runs 14 residues. CDR3 in amino acids: CASTPGTSSFIQYF. The CDR3 nucleotides are TGTGCCAGCACCCCCGGGACTAGCTCCTTTATTCAGTATTTT.

V gene TRBV2 combines with J gene TRBJ2-1, with 11 bases identical to TRBD2. With 7 bases clipped from V and 10 bases from J, the junction kept 12 bases outside the gene matches. From germline, CDR1 is SNHLY and CDR2 FYNNEI. The CDR3 is 15 amino acids. CDR3 loop: CASIPEVAGGREQFF. The CDR3 coding sequence is TGTGCCAGCATCCCCGAGGTAGCGGGGGGGCGGGAGCAGTTCTTC.